This T cell receptor (beta chain) originates from a study of blood T cell repertoires in COVID-19. Here immunoSEQ multiplex PCR was the method, and the copy in TCRdb shows in-frame clones only, minus some. The sample contains fewer than 200,000 clones, about 74% of which appear only once. Per the germline V gene, CDR1 is MNHEY and CDR2 is SVGAGI. V was trimmed by 6 bases and J by 4 bases, leaving 12 bases between them. CDR3 length equals 13 residues. The sample holds a few counts of this clone. The chain carries TRBV6-5 and TRBJ1-1; D gene ambiguous. The receptor's source is a man aged 60 to 75 with acute or convalescent COVID-19. The source material was peripheral blood. CDR3 bases: TGTGCCAGCAGCTCTAGAAGGATCACTGAAGCTTTCTTT. Translated, it gives CASSSRRITEAFF.